The 8 T cell receptor beta chains reported below all come from one sample, sequenced in a study of CD8 T cells in Susac syndrome. Random hexamers primed reverse transcription of 0.5 to 1 ug RNA. Via MiXCR, TCRdb re-called the immunoSEQ multiplex PCR reads, giving one row per CDR3 protein. The repertoire consists of 110,000 or so distinct CDR3 sequences, with 80% to 95% occurring once and the leading ten covering roughly 0.14%. The specimen was CD4+ T cells from PBMCs. These receptors originate from a human donor in good health.

This sequence joins TRBV7-3 and TRBJ1-1; a possible D gene is TRBD1 (5 bases). The V gene lost 3 bases and the J gene lost 1 base, with 9 bases spanning the gap. CDR3 size: 14 residues. Looked up from germline, CDR1 is SGHTA and CDR2 is FQGTGA. CDR3 amino acids: CASSLRGENTEAFF. CDR3 nucleotides: TGTGCCAGCAGCTTGAGGGGAGAGAACACTGAAGCTTTCTTT.

This rearrangement joins TRBV2 to TRBJ1-4; D is undetermined. The CDR3 extends over 16 amino acids. The germline V and J ends were trimmed by 9 bases and 5 bases, with 22 bases remaining between them. Germline values: CDR1 SNHLY, CDR2 FYNNEI. In DNA form, the CDR3 reads TGTGCCAGTAATGAGGCCTCGGGAGGGCTAAATGAAAAACTGTTTTTT. It is translated as CASNEASGGLNEKLFF.

The chain recombines TRBV20-1 with TRBJ2-3; TRBD1 matches 9 bases. V lost 6 bases, J lost 6 bases, and 7 bases stayed unmatched. The CDR3 consists of 13 residues. The germline gives CDR1 DFQATT, CDR2 SNEGSKA (reference sequence). The CDR3 region is CSAIGQGSDTQYF. Here the CDR3 DNA reads TGCAGTGCCATAGGACAGGGGTCGGATACGCAGTATTTT.

The chain employs TRBV30 and TRBJ1-1; D remains unclear. Trimming cost V 3 bases and J 6 bases, with 11 bases left between them. This CDR3 has 12 residues. The germline V gene has CDR1 GTSNPN and CDR2 SVGIG (reference sequence). The CDR3 region is CAWSLRGSEAFF. The CDR3 nucleotides read TGTGCCTGGAGCCTTCGCGGCTCTGAAGCTTTCTTT.

V gene TRBV7-3 combines with J gene TRBJ2-7, with D possibly matching TRBD1 (5 bases). Germline lookup yields CDR1 SGHTA and CDR2 FQGTGA. Trimming took 5 bases from V and 3 from J, leaving 14 bases between them. The length of the CDR3 is 14 residues. The CDR3 DNA reads as TGTGCCAGCAGCCCCAGGGCAGGGAACTACGAGCAGTACTTC. It codes for CASSPRAGNYEQYF.

This chain links TRBV7-2 with TRBJ2-7; 10 positions agree with TRBD1. The CDR3 extends over 17 amino acids. CDR1 and CDR2 (germline): SGHTA, FQGNSA. V lost 2 bases, J lost 2 bases, and 9 bases stayed unmatched. In DNA, the CDR3 is TGTGCCAGCAGCTTATCATTATGGGACAGGGGAGCCTACGAGCAGTACTTC. Translating it yields CASSLSLWDRGAYEQYF.

The chain couples TRBV2 to TRBJ1-2; tentative D call: TRBD1 (6 bases). The germline CDR1 and CDR2 sequences are SNHLY and FYNNEI. Deletions cut 7 bases from V and 8 bases from J, with 17 bases between. The CDR3 runs 13 residues. The CDR3 is CASKTTGLWGYTF. Here the CDR3 DNA reads TGTGCCAGCAAGACTACAGGGCTTTGGGGCTACACCTTC.

V is TRBV28 and J is TRBJ2-1; D unclear. The germline gives CDR1 MDHEN, CDR2 SYDVKM. The V end lost 2 bases, the J end lost 3 bases, and 8 bases lay between the germline ends. The CDR3 spans 14 residues. CDR3 protein: CASSLSHNYNEQFF. The DNA of the CDR3 is TGTGCCAGCAGTTTAAGCCATAACTACAATGAGCAGTTCTTC.